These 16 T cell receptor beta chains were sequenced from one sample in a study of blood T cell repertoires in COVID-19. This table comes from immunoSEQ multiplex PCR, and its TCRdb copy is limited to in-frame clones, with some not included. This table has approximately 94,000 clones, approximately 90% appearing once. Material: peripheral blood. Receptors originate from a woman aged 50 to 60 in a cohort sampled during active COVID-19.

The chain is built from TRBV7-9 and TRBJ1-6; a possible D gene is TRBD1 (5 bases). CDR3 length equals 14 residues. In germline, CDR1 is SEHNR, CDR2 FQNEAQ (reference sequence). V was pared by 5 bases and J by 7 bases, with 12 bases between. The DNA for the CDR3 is TGTGCCAGCAGCCTGCGGGGGTCGAATTCACCCCTCCACTTT. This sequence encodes CASSLRGSNSPLHF.

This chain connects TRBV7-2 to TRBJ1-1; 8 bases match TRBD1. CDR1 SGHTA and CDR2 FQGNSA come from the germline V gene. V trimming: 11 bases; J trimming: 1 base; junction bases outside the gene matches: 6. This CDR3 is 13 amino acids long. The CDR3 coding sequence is TGTGCCTCCGGCAGGGGGCGGAACACTGAAGCTTTCTTT. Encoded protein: CASGRGRNTEAFF.

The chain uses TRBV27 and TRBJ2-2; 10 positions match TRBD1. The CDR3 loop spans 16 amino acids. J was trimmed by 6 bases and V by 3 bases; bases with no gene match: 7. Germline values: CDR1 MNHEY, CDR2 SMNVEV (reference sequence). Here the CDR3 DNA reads TGTGCCAGCAGTTTGCCGATGGGACAGGGGTCCGGGGAGCTGTTTTTT. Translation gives CASSLPMGQGSGELFF.

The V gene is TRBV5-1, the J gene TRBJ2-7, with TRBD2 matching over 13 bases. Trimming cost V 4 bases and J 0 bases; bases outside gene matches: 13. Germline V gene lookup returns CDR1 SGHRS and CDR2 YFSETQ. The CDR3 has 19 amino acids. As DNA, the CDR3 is TGCGCCAGCAGCCTAGGGACTAGCGGGATCACCCCGAGCTCCTACGAGCAGTACTTC. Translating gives CASSLGTSGITPSSYEQYF.

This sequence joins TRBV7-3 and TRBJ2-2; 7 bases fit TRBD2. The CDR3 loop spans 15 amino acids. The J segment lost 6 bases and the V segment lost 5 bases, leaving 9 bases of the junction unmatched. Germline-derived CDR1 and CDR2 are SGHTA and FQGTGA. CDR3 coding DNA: TGTGCCAGCAGCACCAGCGGGATTGGTGCCGGGGAGCTGTTTTTT. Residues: CASSTSGIGAGELFF.

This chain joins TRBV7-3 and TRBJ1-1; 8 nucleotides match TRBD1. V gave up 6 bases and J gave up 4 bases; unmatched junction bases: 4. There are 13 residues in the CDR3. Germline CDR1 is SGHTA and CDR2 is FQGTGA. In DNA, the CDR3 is TGTGCCAGCAGGAGGACAGGGACCACTGAAGCTTTCTTT. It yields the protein CASRRTGTTEAFF.

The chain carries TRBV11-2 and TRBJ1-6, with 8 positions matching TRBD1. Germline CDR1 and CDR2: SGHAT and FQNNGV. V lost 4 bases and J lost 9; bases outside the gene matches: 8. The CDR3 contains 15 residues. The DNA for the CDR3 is TGTGCCAGCAGCTACCCAGGGGGCCAGGGTTCACCCCTCCACTTT. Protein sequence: CASSYPGGQGSPLHF.

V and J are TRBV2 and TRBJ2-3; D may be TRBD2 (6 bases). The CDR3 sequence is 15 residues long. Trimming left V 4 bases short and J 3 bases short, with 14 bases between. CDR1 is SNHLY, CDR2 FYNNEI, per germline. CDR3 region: CASSAGGVLTDTQYF. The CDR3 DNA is TGTGCCAGCAGTGCGGGCGGGGTTCTTACAGATACGCAGTATTTT.

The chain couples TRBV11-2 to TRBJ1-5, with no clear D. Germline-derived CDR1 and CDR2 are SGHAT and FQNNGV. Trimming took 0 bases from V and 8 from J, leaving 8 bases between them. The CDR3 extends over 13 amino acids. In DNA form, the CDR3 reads TGTGCCAGCAGCTTAGAGCTGGGAGAGCCCCAGCATTTT. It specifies CASSLELGEPQHF.

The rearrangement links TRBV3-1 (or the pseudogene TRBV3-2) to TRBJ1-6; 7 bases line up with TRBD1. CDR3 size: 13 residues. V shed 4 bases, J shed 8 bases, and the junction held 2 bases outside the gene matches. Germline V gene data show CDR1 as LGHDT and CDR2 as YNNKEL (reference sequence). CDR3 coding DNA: TGTGCCAGCAGCCTCACAGGGGATTCACCCCTCCACTTT. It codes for CASSLTGDSPLHF.

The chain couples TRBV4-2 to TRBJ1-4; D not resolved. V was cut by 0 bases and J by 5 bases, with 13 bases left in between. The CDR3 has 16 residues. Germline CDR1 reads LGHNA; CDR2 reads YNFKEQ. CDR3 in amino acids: CASSQDHSRENEKLFF. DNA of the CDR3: TGTGCCAGCAGCCAAGATCATTCGCGAGAGAATGAAAAACTGTTTTTT.

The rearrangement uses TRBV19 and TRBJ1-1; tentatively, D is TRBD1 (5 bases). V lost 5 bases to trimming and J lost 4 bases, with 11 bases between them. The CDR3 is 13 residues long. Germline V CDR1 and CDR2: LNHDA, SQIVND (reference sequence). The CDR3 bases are TGTGCCAGTAGTTCGACGGGGGGCACTGAAGCTTTCTTT. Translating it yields CASSSTGGTEAFF.

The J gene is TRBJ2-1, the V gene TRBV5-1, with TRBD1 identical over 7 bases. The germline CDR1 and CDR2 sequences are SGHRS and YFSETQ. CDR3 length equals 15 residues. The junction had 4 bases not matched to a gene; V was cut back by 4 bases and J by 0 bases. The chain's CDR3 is CASSKGQNSYNEQFF. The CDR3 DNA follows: TGCGCCAGCAGCAAGGGACAGAACTCCTACAATGAGCAGTTCTTC. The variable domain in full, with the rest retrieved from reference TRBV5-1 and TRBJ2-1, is KAGVTQTPRYLIKTRGQQVTLSCSPISGHRSVSWYQQTPGQGLQFLFEYFSETQRNKGNFPGRFSGRQFSNSRSEMNVSTLELGDSALYLCASSKGQNSYNEQFFGPGTRLTVL.

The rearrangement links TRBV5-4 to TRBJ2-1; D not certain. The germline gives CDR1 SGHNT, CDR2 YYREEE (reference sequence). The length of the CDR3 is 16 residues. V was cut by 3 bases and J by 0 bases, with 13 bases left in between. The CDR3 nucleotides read TGTGCCAGCAGCTCGCCTTTGCCGAGCTCCTACAATGAGCAGTTCTTC. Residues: CASSSPLPSSYNEQFF.

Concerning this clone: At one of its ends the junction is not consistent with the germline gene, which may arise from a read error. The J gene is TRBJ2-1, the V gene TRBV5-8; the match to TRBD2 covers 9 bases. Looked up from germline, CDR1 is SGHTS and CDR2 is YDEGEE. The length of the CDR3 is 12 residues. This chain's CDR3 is CASSLEVAGGVF. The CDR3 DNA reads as TGTGCCAGCAGCTTGGAGGTGGCGGGGGGGGTCTTC.

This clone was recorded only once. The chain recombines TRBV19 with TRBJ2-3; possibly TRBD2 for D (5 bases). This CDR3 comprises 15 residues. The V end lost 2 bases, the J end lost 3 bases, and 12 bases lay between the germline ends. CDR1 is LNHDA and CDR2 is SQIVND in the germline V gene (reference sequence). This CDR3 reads CASSIRREWTDTQYF. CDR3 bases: TGTGCCAGTAGTATACGACGGGAATGGACAGATACGCAGTATTTT.